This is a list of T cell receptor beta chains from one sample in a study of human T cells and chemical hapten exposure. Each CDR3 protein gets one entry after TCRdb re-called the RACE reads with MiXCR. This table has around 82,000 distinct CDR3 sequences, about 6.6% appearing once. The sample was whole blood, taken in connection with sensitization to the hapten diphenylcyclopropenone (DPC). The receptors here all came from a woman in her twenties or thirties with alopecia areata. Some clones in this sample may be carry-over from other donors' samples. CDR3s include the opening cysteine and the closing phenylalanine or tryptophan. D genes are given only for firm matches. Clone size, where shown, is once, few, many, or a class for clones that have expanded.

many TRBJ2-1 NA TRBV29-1 TGCAGCGTTGGAGCGACGGGGCAGTTCTTC CSVGATGQFF
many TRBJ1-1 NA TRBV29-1 TGCAGCGTTCGGCCCGAGTTGAACACTGAAGCTTTCTTT CSVRPELNTEAFF
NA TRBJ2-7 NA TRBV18 TGTGCCAGCTCAGAAGTAACTCCGGGACACCCCCTTTACGAGCAGTACTTC CASSEVTPGHPLYEQYF
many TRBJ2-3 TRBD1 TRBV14 TGTGCCAGCAGGAAGACAGGGGAAACAGATACGCAGTATTTT CASRKTGETDTQYF
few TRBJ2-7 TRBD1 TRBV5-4 TGTGCCAGCAGCCCTGGATGGACAGGGCAGAGGGACGAGCAGTACTTC CASSPGWTGQRDEQYF
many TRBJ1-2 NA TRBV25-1 TGTGCCAGCAGGGCCATGACCCCGAACTATGGCTACACCTTC CASRAMTPNYGYTF
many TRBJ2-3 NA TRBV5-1 TGCGCCAGCAGCTTGGAAGGGGGTAAAGATACGCAGTATTTT CASSLEGGKDTQYF
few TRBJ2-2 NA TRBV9 TGTGCCAGCAGCGTAGTTCTGGGTCAGGGGGAGCTGTTTTTT CASSVVLGQGELFF
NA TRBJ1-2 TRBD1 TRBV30 TGTGCCTGGATACAACGACAGGGGGGGATCTATGGCTACACCTTC CAWIQRQGGIYGYTF
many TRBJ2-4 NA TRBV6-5 TGTGCCAGCAGTTACTCCCGATGGAGAAACATTCAGTACTTC CASSYSRWRNIQYF
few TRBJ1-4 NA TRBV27 TGTGCCAGCAATACCCAGGAGCCTCTTAATGAAAAACTGTTTTTT CASNTQEPLNEKLFF
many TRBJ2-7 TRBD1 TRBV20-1 TGCAGTGCTACCTTCCCAGGGGACAGCTCCTACGAGCAGTACTTC CSATFPGDSSYEQYF
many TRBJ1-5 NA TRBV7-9 TGTGCCAGCAGCTCGGCGGGCCAGAGCAATCAGCCCCAGCATTTT CASSSAGQSNQPQHF
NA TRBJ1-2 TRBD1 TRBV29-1 TGCAGCGTCCACCCCCGTACAGGGGAGGGGAACTATGGCTACACCTTC CSVHPRTGEGNYGYTF
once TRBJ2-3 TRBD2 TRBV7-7 TGTGCCAGCAGCTTAGAACTAGCGGGCACAGATACGCAGTATTTT CASSLELAGTDTQYF
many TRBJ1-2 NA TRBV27 TGTGCCAGCAGTTTTAGAGGCCGGAGACCAGAGGGCTACACCTTC CASSFRGRRPEGYTF
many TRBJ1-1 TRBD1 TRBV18 TGTGCCAGCTCACCATGGGACAGGGGACTTAACACTGAAGCTTTCTTT CASSPWDRGLNTEAFF
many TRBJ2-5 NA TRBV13 TGTGCCAGCAGCTTACAGGGAGGAGGCCAAGAGACCCAGTACTTC CASSLQGGGQETQYF
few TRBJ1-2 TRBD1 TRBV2 TGTGCCAGCAGCACAGGGGGCGCGTCCAGTGGCTACACCTTC CASSTGGASSGYTF
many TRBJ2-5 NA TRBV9 TGTGCCAGCAGCGTAGGTGACAGACCGCAGACGGAGACCCAGTACTTC CASSVGDRPQTETQYF
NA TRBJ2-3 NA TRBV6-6 TGTGCCTCGTCTAGGAGGAGCACAGATACGCAGTATTTT CASSRRSTDTQYF
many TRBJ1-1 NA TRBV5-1 TGCGCCAGCAGCTTCGGAGACAGCACGCCCATGAACACTGAAGCTTTCTTT CASSFGDSTPMNTEAFF